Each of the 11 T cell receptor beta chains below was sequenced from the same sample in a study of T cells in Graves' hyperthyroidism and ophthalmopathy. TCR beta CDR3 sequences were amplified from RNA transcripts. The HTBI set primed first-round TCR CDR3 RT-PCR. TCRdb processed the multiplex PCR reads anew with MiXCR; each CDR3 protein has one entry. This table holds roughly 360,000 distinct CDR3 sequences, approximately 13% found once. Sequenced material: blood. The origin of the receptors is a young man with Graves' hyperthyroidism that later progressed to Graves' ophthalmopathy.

CDR3 nucleotides: TGTGCCAGCAGCTTAGGGGGACCGGGGAATACGGCTTTCTTT. The encoded protein is CASSLGGPGNTAFF. The rearrangement joins TRBV13 to TRBJ1-1, with a tentative D call TRBD1 (5 bases). From germline, CDR1 is PRHDT and CDR2 FYEKMQ (reference sequence). Trimming cost V 0 bases and J 11 bases, with 16 bases left between them. The CDR3 covers 14 residues.

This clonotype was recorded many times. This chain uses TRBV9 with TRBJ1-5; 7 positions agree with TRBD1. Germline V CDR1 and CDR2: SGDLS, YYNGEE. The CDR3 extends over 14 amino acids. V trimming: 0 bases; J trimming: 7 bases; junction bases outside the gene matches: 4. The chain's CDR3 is CASSVGGTDQPQHF. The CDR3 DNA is TGTGCCAGCAGCGTAGGTGGGACAGACCAGCCCCAGCATTTT.

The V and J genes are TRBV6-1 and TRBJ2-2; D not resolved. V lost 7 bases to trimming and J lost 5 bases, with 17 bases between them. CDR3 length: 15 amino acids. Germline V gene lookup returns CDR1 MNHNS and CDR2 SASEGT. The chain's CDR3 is CASTSSGTGTGELFF. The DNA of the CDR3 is TGTGCCAGCACCTCTTCGGGCACCGGGACCGGGGAGCTGTTTTTT.

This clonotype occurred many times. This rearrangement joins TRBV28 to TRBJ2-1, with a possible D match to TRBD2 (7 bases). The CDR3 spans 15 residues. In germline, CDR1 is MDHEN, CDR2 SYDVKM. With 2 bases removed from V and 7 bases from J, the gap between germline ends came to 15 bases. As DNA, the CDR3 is TGTGCCAGCAGTTTAGGGGGGGGGCTCGGGAATGAGCAGTTCTTC. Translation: CASSLGGGLGNEQFF. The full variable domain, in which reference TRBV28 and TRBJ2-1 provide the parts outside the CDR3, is DVKVTQSSRYLVKRTGEKVFLECVQDMDHENMFWYRQDPGLGLRLIYFSYDVKMKEKGDIPEGYSVSREKKERFSLILESASTNQTSMYLCASSLGGGLGNEQFFGPGTRLTVL.

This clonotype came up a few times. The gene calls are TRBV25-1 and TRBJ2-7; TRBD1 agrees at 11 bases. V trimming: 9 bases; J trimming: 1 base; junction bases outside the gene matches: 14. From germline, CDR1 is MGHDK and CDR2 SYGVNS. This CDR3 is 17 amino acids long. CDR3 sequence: CASSLQRTGGVSYEQYF. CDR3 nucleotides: TGTGCCAGTTCACTCCAGAGGACAGGGGGCGTATCCTACGAGCAGTACTTC.

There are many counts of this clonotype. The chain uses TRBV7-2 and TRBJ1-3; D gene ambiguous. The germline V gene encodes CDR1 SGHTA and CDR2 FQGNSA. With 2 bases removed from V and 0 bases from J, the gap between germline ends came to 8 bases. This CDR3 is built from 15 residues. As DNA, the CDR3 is TGTGCCAGCAGCTTATACCCGAGCTCTGGAAACACCATATATTTT. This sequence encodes CASSLYPSSGNTIYF.

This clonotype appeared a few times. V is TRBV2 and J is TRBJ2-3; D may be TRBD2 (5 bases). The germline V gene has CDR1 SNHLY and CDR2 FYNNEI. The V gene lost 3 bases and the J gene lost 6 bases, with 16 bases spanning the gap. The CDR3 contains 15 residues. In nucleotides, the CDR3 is TGTGCCAGCAGTGACTCGGTCACCCCGGGGGATACGCAGTATTTT. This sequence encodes CASSDSVTPGDTQYF.

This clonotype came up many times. The CDR3 loop is CASSLGSMNTEAFF. Written as DNA, the CDR3 is TGTGCCAGCAGCTTGGGCAGCATGAACACTGAAGCTTTCTTT. This chain uses TRBV7-6 with TRBJ1-1; the D is unclear. Per the germline V gene, CDR1 is SGHVS and CDR2 is FNYEAQ. This CDR3 spans 14 amino acids. V was clipped by 3 bases and J by 0 bases, with 8 bases between them.

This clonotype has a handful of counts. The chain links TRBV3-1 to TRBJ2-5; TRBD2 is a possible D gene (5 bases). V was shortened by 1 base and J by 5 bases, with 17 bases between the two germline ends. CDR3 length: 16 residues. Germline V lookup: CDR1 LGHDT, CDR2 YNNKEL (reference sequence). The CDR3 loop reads CASSQVNRRLRETQYF. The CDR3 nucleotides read TGTGCCAGCAGCCAAGTCAATAGGAGGCTACGGGAGACCCAGTACTTC.

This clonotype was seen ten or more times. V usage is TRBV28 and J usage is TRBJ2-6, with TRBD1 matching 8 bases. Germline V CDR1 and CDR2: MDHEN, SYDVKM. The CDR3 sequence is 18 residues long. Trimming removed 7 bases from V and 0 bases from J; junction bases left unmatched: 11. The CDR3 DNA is TGTGCCAGCACTTCCCGACAGGGGAAGCTCTCTGGGGCCAACGTCCTGACTTTC. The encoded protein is CASTSRQGKLSGANVLTF.

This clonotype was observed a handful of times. CDR3 sequence: CASSQGGGFGNTIYF. In DNA, the CDR3 is TGTGCCAGCAGCCAAGGAGGGGGCTTCGGAAACACCATATATTTT. The chain carries TRBV3-1 and TRBJ1-3, with 7 positions matching TRBD1. CDR3 length: 15 residues. The J segment lost 4 bases and the V segment lost 1 base, leaving 4 bases of the junction unmatched. In germline, CDR1 is LGHDT, CDR2 YNNKEL (reference sequence). Looking up the rest from reference TRBV3-1 and TRBJ1-3 gives the full variable domain: DTAVSQTPKYLVTQMGNDKSIKCEQNLGHDTMYWYKQDSKKFLKIMFSYNNKELIINETVPNRFSPKSPDKAHLNLHINSLELGDSAVYFCASSQGGGFGNTIYFGEGSWLTVV.